This T cell receptor (beta chain) appears in the sequencing data of a study of blood T cell repertoires in COVID-19. Turning to the study itself: Sites in the United States, Italy and Spain provided acute and convalescent COVID-19 samples. PBMCs, B-cell-depleted T cells, or T cells provided the cDNA or gDNA that made up the material.

In the authors' workflow: Estimates of nucleated cell counts were drawn from the amplification of reference gene primers. The data were produced by immunoSEQ multiplex PCR, yet TCRdb's version contains in-frame clones alone and is incomplete. V, J and clone size reflect that table, while D and trimming were determined from the DNA. The sample has 130,000 to 150,000 clones, roughly nine tenths seen once; the top ten hold roughly 13%. Germline V gene sequence: CDR1 KGHDR, CDR2 SFDVKD. The CDR3 contains 16 residues. With 9 bases clipped from V and 9 bases from J, the junction kept 19 bases outside the gene matches.

Material: peripheral blood. The J gene is TRBJ2-1, the V gene TRBV24-1; 7 positions match TRBD2. The receptor's source is a man younger than 30 with COVID-19, enrolled during active disease. This chain's CDR3 is CATAQGPRESFPEQFF. In nucleotides, the CDR3 is TGTGCCACCGCCCAAGGTCCGCGGGAGAGTTTTCCTGAGCAGTTCTTC.